This TCR beta chain emerged from a study of T cells in Graves' hyperthyroidism and ophthalmopathy. Points from the study as a whole: In blood, most of the thyroid clonotypes expanded above 0.001 were also present.

This clonotype has ten or more counts. Its antigen is not identified. The hyperthyroidism was newly diagnosed and had lasted under 2 months; the patients were aged 18 to 65. Exclusion followed for patients with uncontrolled infection, other autoimmune disease, pregnancy or lactation. Isolation of PBMCs was performed on about 10 ml fresh peripheral blood. From RNA transcripts, TCR beta CDR3 regions were amplified. HTBI primers were employed in a first-round RT-PCR of the TCR CDR3. TCRdb reprocessed the multiplex PCR reads via MiXCR and lists one record per CDR3 protein. The sample yields 270,000 or so distinct CDR3 sequences, about 16% seen once. CDR1 and CDR2 (germline): MDHEN, SYDVKM. The J segment lost 8 bases and the V segment lost 6 bases, leaving 5 bases of the junction unmatched. There are 14 residues in the CDR3.

This chain joins TRBV28 and TRBJ2-2; 11 bases agree with TRBD2. Sequencing used blood. The sequence derives from a woman aged 50 to 60 with Graves' hyperthyroidism that later progressed to Graves' ophthalmopathy. Here the CDR3 reads CASSTSGSTGELFF. The DNA of the CDR3 is TGTGCCAGCAGCACTAGCGGGAGTACGGGGGAGCTGTTTTTT.